The rows below give T cell receptor beta chains drawn from one sample of a study of T-cell reconstitution after alpha-beta-depleted transplantation in children. MiXCR was run by TCRdb on the PCR reads, yielding one entry per CDR3 protein. The sample consists of about 610,000 distinct CDR3 sequences, over 9.5% of them appearing once. The sample consisted of PBMCs from the stem cell graft donor, taken from the stem cell graft. The receptors were sampled from a human donor who donated a stem cell graft to a child with acute myeloid leukemia. The CDR3 runs from the conserved cysteine through the conserved F or W. The D gene is left open where the match is weak. Size values are once, few and many counts, or a class for expanded clones, and some rows have none.

size,D,J,V,DNA,CDR3
few,TRBD2,TRBJ2-7,TRBV4-2,TGTGCCAGCACCGGTTCCCTTCTACCCGGGACTAGCGGGACGCACGAGCAGTACTTC,CASTGSLLPGTSGTHEQYF
.,TRBD2,TRBJ2-3,TRBV11-2,TGTGCCAGCAGCTTAGAGGCTAGCGGGGCCCGCACAGATACGCAGTATTTT,CASSLEASGARTDTQYF
many,.,TRBJ2-1,TRBV2,TGTGCCAGCAGTGAGAGTACCTCCTACAATGAGCAGTTCTTC,CASSESTSYNEQFF
.,.,TRBJ2-1,TRBV20-1,TGCAGTGCTAGACCCATCGCGGCGGGAAGGAACAATGAGCAGTTCTTC,CSARPIAAGRNNEQFF
.,.,TRBJ2-3,TRBV2,TGTGCCAGCAGGGCGGCCGGTATTTACACAGATACGCAGTATTTT,CASRAAGIYTDTQYF
.,.,TRBJ1-1,TRBV20-1,TGCAGTGCTAGAGATCTTAAGGGGGGCACTGAAGCTTTCTTT,CSARDLKGGTEAFF
many,.,TRBJ2-1,TRBV29-1,TGCAGCGTTGATAGGGGGTACAATGAGCAGTTCTTC,CSVDRGYNEQFF
few,TRBD2,TRBJ2-1,TRBV5-1,TGCGCCAGCAGCTATAGAACGGGGGCGGGACTAGCGGGGAGTCGAAGCAATGAGCAGTTCTTC,CASSYRTGAGLAGSRSNEQFF
few,.,TRBJ1-5,TRBV7-8,TGTGCCAGCAGCTTGAAACAGGGAAGACACCAGCCCCAGCATTTT,CASSLKQGRHQPQHF
few,TRBD1,TRBJ1-2,TRBV29-1,TGCAGCGTTGAATCCAGTTTGGCAGGGGGGGGAGGCTACACCTTC,CSVESSLAGGGGYTF
.,TRBD1,TRBJ2-3,TRBV20-1,TGCAGTGCGAATTCTCTAAGGGACAGAAGCATAGATACGCAGTATTTT,CSANSLRDRSIDTQYF
few,.,TRBJ2-3,TRBV5-1,TGCGCCAGCAGCTCAGCAGCTTCTAGCACAGATACGCAGTATTTT,CASSSAASSTDTQYF
.,.,TRBJ1-6,TRBV13,TGTGCCAGCAGCTTAGAGGCTGGTCCGGGCTCACCCCTCCACTTT,CASSLEAGPGSPLHF
.,.,TRBJ1-3,TRBV7-3,TGTGCCAGCAGCTGGACCGCAGGGTCCGGAAACACCATATATTTT,CASSWTAGSGNTIYF
few,.,TRBJ2-7,TRBV29-1,TGCAGCGTCACACCGGTACCGTCCTACGAGCAGTACTTC,CSVTPVPSYEQYF
.,TRBD1,TRBJ2-7,TRBV28,TGTGCCAGCAACTCACCCGACAGGGGGATACGCGAGCAGTACTTC,CASNSPDRGIREQYF
.,.,TRBJ2-7,TRBV3-1,TGTGCCAGCAGCCCCAAGAGGGCTACAAAATTCTACGAGCAGTACTTC,CASSPKRATKFYEQYF
many,.,TRBJ2-3,TRBV28,TGTGCCAGCCTTCAGGGAGATACGCAGTATTTT,CASLQGDTQYF
few,.,TRBJ2-7,TRBV9,TGTGCCAGCAGCGTAGACCCCGCCTCCCGGGAGCAGTACTTC,CASSVDPASREQYF
few,.,TRBJ1-5,TRBV20-1,TGCAGTGTCCAGAGCGGGTACAATCAGCCCCAGCATTTT,CSVQSGYNQPQHF
.,TRBD1,TRBJ1-1,TRBV20-1,TGCAGCTATAGACAGGGGTTCATGAACACTGAAGCTTTCTTT,CSYRQGFMNTEAFF
many,.,TRBJ2-7,TRBV20-1,TGCAGTGCACACTCCTCAACAGGAGGGAGATGGAACGAGCAGTACTTC,CSAHSSTGGRWNEQYF
many,.,TRBJ2-2,TRBV29-1,TGCAGCGTTCTAGGGCTAACGAACACCGGGGAGCTGTTTTTT,CSVLGLTNTGELFF
.,TRBD1,TRBJ2-1,TRBV5-1,TGCGCCAGCAGCAGCCAAGGGGGCGCGATTATCAATGAGCAGTTCTTC,CASSSQGGAIINEQFF
many,TRBD2,TRBJ2-3,TRBV20-1,TGCAGTGTCCCCGGGGGGGAGCGGCATCCAGATACGCAGTATTTT,CSVPGGERHPDTQYF
.,TRBD1,TRBJ2-2,TRBV6-2/TRBV6-3,TGTGCCAGCAGTTACCCGATCGGACAGGGGAACACCGGGGAGCTGTTTTTT,CASSYPIGQGNTGELFF
many,TRBD2,TRBJ2-1,TRBV12-3/TRBV12-4,TGTGCCAGCAGTTCACGACTTGGGGAGGGGAAGTACAATGAGCAGTTCTTC,CASSSRLGEGKYNEQFF
.,.,TRBJ2-3,TRBV4-2,TGTGCCAGCAGCCGCGGTAATGGGGATAGAGGGCCAGATACGCAGTATTTT,CASSRGNGDRGPDTQYF
few,TRBD2,TRBJ2-3,TRBV7-8,TGTGCCAGCAGAGGCCTCAGCGGGAGAAGAGATACGCAGTATTTT,CASRGLSGRRDTQYF
many,.,TRBJ2-2,TRBV6-5,TGTGCCAGCCGGGAGAACACCGGGGAGCTGTTTTTT,CASRENTGELFF
.,TRBD2,TRBJ2-5,TRBV7-2,TGTGCCAGCACCCCAAGGGGACTAGCGGGCCAAGAGACCCAGTACTTC,CASTPRGLAGQETQYF
many,TRBD2,TRBJ2-2,TRBV20-1,TGCAGTGCTAGTTCAGGACTAGCGGGCCAGATCGGGGAGCTGTTTTTT,CSASSGLAGQIGELFF
many,TRBD1,TRBJ2-3,TRBV29-1,TGCAGCGTTGGGGACAGGGGAACAGATACGCAGTATTTT,CSVGDRGTDTQYF
.,TRBD1,TRBJ1-1,TRBV20-1,TGCAGTGCTAGAGGTGGACAGGGCGCGGCTTTCTTT,CSARGGQGAAFF
many,TRBD1,TRBJ1-2,TRBV29-1,TGCAGCGTTGATCCGGGACAGGGTGGCTATGGCTACACCTTC,CSVDPGQGGYGYTF
.,.,TRBJ1-5,TRBV6-5,TGTGCCAGCAGTTCCCCAGGGGCGCGAGGTCAGCCCCAGCATTTT,CASSSPGARGQPQHF
.,.,TRBJ1-2,TRBV7-2,TGTGCCAGCAGCTGGAAGATTGCAAACTATGGCTACACCTTC,CASSWKIANYGYTF
many,TRBD2,TRBJ2-3,TRBV20-1,TGCAGTGCTAGAAGGGACGGGAGGGATACGCAGTATTTT,CSARRDGRDTQYF